This T cell receptor beta chain was recovered during a study of identical twins (dated by TCRdb to about 2016). About the full investigation: TCR alpha and beta repertoires from monozygotic twins, unrelated adults of various ages and cord blood were deep-sequenced to test whether fetal clonotypes persist. To rule out contamination, replicate twin experiments were performed at different times with different library preparation protocols.

What the work shows at the level of the full study, not this receptor alone: Recombination models systematically underestimated out-of-frame TCR alpha sharing in monozygotic twins but agreed with sharing between unrelated individuals. Out-of-frame TCR alpha sequences shared between twins showed an excess of low generation-probability sequences compared with coincidental sharing between unrelated individuals. Invariant T cells such as MAIT and iNKT could partly confound zero-insertion analyses, though diverse VJ usage argued against this for most clonotypes. In beta out-of-frame sequences, excess twin sharing was weaker, because having fewer shared sequences lowered the signal-to-noise ratio. Abundant cord blood beta clonotypes had fewer insertions, young adult naive repertoires showed a similar but weaker trend, and memory repertoires showed no such trend. Because the same donors could not be followed over many years, the conclusions depended on cross-sectional statistical analysis.

On this clonotype itself: Its antigen is still unknown. No base quality information exists; no much larger clone differs at one position.

Only healthy Caucasian donors were included. The researchers also sequenced three unrelated adults who were not twins: a male aged 18 to 30, a male aged 50 to 60, and a female aged 50 to 60. Using Miltenyi CD45RO+ enrichment and human naive T-cell isolation kits, memory (CD45RO+) and naive T cells were isolated from PBMC. The library was made by 5' RACE. For sequencing, an Illumina HiSeq 2000 was employed. Template switching introduced a universal primer binding site; the final cDNA contained a unique molecular identifier, enabling accurate counting of TCR cDNA molecules. First-strand cDNA for TCR alpha and beta chains was synthesized from specific primers in the conserved constant-segment region. To control for contamination, every cDNA library carried two barcodes: a SMART-Mk sample barcode plus Illumina barcodes. TruSeq adapter sequences and Illumina sample barcodes were added in two successive PCR steps. Sequencing of the TCR alpha and beta cDNA libraries was done on the Illumina HiSeq platform using custom primers. The published analysis was carried out like this. Raw reads were processed with MiGEC to extract unique molecular identifiers, and MiXCR was used to determine CDR3 positions. Recombination models were inferred per individual with the repgenHMM and IGoR tools using an EM algorithm. The tcR package in R was used for shared clonotype analysis, with sharing normalized by the product of cloneset sizes. To study raw recombination without the effects of thymic and clonal selection, out-of-frame nonproductive sequences were analyzed. TCRdb cleaned the public reads at Q25 with fastp, built clones with MiXCR and kept in-frame beta chains. Duplicate CDR3 protein sequences are folded into a single record with the most common DNA and genes. TCRdb's processing, not the study's, gives the V and J calls here. In all, the sample holds about 450,000 distinct CDR3 sequences, and less than 20% of those were seen once. Of the sample, roughly 12% is held by the ten largest clones.

Taken from cysteine to phenylalanine, the CDR3 has 14 residues. The retained sequence is limited to the CDR3, 42 bases, with the frame set at the first base. From the germline V gene, CDR1 is SGHRS and CDR2 is YFSETQ. Trimming leaves V shorter by 2 bases and J shorter by 5 bases, with the junction holding 5 bases beyond the gene matches. This clonotype was obtained from a man aged 45 to 65 in good health. The sequenced sample consisted of naive T cells sorted from blood. The meaning of the sample's cell subset or site label: cells isolated with a human naive T-cell isolation kit. The V gene is TRBV5-1 and the J gene is TRBJ2-5; 8 bases in between match TRBD1. The CDR3 here reads CASSLPGGTETQYF. The nucleotide sequence is TGCGCCAGCAGCTTACCAGGGGGCACGGAGACCCAGTACTTC.